A single T cell receptor beta chain is shown here with its context. This sample was included in a study of TIL therapy for anti-PD-1-resistant metastatic lung cancer. Time point noted: pre-treatment sample, taken before nivolumab and TIL therapy. Germline CDR1 reads SQVTM; CDR2 reads ANQGSEA. The V and J ends lost 5 bases and 4 bases, in that order; junction bases with no gene match: 5. The CDR3 totals 15 residues. This was the immunoSEQ v3 assay. Sequenced by immunoSEQ multiplex PCR; TCRdb stores in-frame clones only, minus some. The repertoire includes about 36,000 clones, about 70% of them detected once, and over 5.5% sits in the top ten.

J is TRBJ2-2 and V is TRBV29-1; 12 bases are a match to TRBD2. The sample consisted of blood, taken at baseline. This clonotype was sampled from a person aged 25-80 years with non-small cell lung cancer. The CDR3 loop is CSVLGTSGLTGELFF. The CDR3 DNA sequence: TGCAGCGTTCTTGGGACTAGCGGGCTCACCGGGGAGCTGTTTTTT.